This passage covers 19 T cell receptor beta chains from one sample sequenced in a study of blood T cell repertoires in COVID-19. Method: immunoSEQ multiplex PCR; TCRdb's copy keeps in-frame clones and lacks some. The sample has approximately 97,000 clones, about 85% seen once. Sequenced input: peripheral blood. These receptors were collected from a human donor in a cohort sampled during active COVID-19.

This CDR3 reads CASSYAREVTEAFF. As DNA, the CDR3 is TGTGCCAGCAGTTACGCCCGGGAAGTCACTGAAGCTTTCTTT. The rearrangement links TRBV6-2 or TRBV6-3 to TRBJ1-1; D is unclear. CDR1 and CDR2 from the germline V gene are MNHEY and SVGEGT. V was trimmed by 2 bases and J by 4 bases, leaving 11 bases between them. This CDR3 comprises 14 residues.

Regarding this clone: Germline is not matched at one junction end, which may reflect a read error. This chain uses TRBV7-7 with TRBJ2-2, with D perhaps TRBD1 (6 bases). The germline V gene has CDR1 SSHAT and CDR2 FNYEAQ (reference sequence). The CDR3 consists of 18 residues. CDR3: CASSVTGRQGSNTGELFF. The CDR3 nucleotides read TGTGCTAGCAGCGTAACGGGACGCCAGGGGTCGAACACCGGGGAGCTGTTTTTT.

The chain recombines TRBV3-1 (or the pseudogene TRBV3-2) with TRBJ2-7; 8 positions match TRBD1. Germline CDR1 LGHDT, CDR2 YNNKEL (reference sequence). CDR3 length equals 14 residues. V gave up 4 bases and J gave up 6 bases; unmatched junction bases: 8. CDR3: CASSLPGQGSEQYF. CDR3 in DNA: TGTGCCAGCAGCCTTCCCGGACAGGGCTCCGAGCAGTACTTC.

This clone was found once. The chain couples TRBV14 to TRBJ2-3, with D possibly matching TRBD1 (6 bases). The V end lost 1 base, the J end lost 3 bases, and 8 bases lay between the germline ends. From germline, CDR1 is SGHDN and CDR2 FVKESK. The CDR3 has 14 amino acids. In DNA, the CDR3 is TGTGCCAGCAGCCAAGGACAGGAGACAGATACGCAGTATTTT. Residues: CASSQGQETDTQYF.

The chain recombines TRBV28 with TRBJ1-6; 7 bases are shared with TRBD1. CDR3 length: 18 amino acids. Trimming took 3 bases from V and 11 from J; bases not matched to a gene: 19. The V gene's germline CDR1 is MDHEN and CDR2 SYDVKM. CDR3 DNA: TGTGCCAGCAGTTTGCCCGCCAGGGGGAATGCTCATACCCCACCCCTCCACTTT. It specifies CASSLPARGNAHTPPLHF.

The rearrangement joins TRBV7-9 to TRBJ1-4; D is undetermined. The CDR3 covers 16 residues. In germline, CDR1 is SEHNR, CDR2 FQNEAQ (reference sequence). Deletions cut 8 bases from V and 0 bases from J, with 16 bases between. CDR3 sequence reads: CASDPSGFTTNEKLFF. The CDR3 DNA reads TGTGCCAGCGACCCATCGGGATTCACAACTAATGAAAAACTGTTTTTT.

The rearrangement uses TRBV7-8 and TRBJ2-7; TRBD2 matches 11 bases. Germline V gene data show CDR1 as SGHVS and CDR2 as FQNEAQ. The V gene end was trimmed by 0 bases and the J gene end by 0 bases; junction bases not matched to a gene: 7. CDR3 size: 18 residues. CDR3 loop: CASSLARTSGSRSYEQYF. The CDR3 bases are TGTGCCAGCAGCTTAGCAAGGACTAGCGGGTCTCGCTCCTACGAGCAGTACTTC.

This chain uses TRBV11-3 with TRBJ2-5, with TRBD1 as a possible D gene (6 bases). The germline V gene encodes CDR1 SGHNT and CDR2 YENEEA. This CDR3 has 15 residues. The V end was cut by 0 bases, the J end by 4 bases, with 12 bases between. Here the CDR3 DNA reads TGTGCCAGCAGCTTAGACCACAGGGACGGAGAGACCCAGTACTTC. Translation gives CASSLDHRDGETQYF.

This clone has just one count. The chain is built from TRBV7-2 and TRBJ2-1, with 7 bases fitting TRBD2. Germline V CDR1 and CDR2: SGHTA, FQGNSA. V gave up 8 bases and J gave up 1 base; unmatched junction bases: 8. This CDR3 spans 15 amino acids. CDR3 loop: CASRVTSASYNEQFF. CDR3 nucleotides: TGTGCCAGCCGCGTAACTAGCGCTTCCTACAATGAGCAGTTCTTC. The full variable domain, in which reference TRBV7-2 and TRBJ2-1 provide the parts outside the CDR3, is GAGVSQSPSNKVTEKGKDVELRCDPISGHTALYWYRQSLGQGLEFLIYFQGNSAPDKSGLPSDRFSAERTGGSVSTLTIQRTQQEDSAVYLCASRVTSASYNEQFFGPGTRLTVL.

This clone has only one observation. This chain links TRBV7-9 with TRBJ2-7; 8 bases are a match to TRBD1. CDR3 length: 13 residues. Germline CDR1 reads SEHNR; CDR2 reads FQNEAQ (reference sequence). Trimming at V came to 3 bases and at J to 9 bases, leaving 7 bases not matched to a gene. The CDR3 region is CASSFGQGRWQYF. CDR3 in DNA: TGTGCCAGCAGCTTTGGACAGGGAAGGTGGCAGTACTTC.

V and J are TRBV4-1 and TRBJ2-7, with 9 positions matching TRBD2. CDR1 MGHRA and CDR2 YSYEKL come from the germline V gene. The CDR3 has 15 residues. V shed 4 bases, J shed 4 bases, and the junction held 8 bases outside the gene matches. CDR3 amino acids: CASSLGLARPYEQYF. The CDR3 DNA reads TGCGCCAGCAGCCTAGGACTAGCGCGGCCTTACGAGCAGTACTTC.

V is TRBV2 and J is TRBJ2-3; TRBD1 might be the D (6 bases). The CDR3 extends over 17 amino acids. Trimming took off 3 bases at V and 8 bases at J, with 24 bases between the two ends. The germline V gene has CDR1 SNHLY and CDR2 FYNNEI. CDR3 coding DNA: TGTGCCAGCAGTGACGTTCCAGGGGAATGGCGCACGGTTACGCAGTATTTT. This gives the protein CASSDVPGEWRTVTQYF.

This chain links TRBV19 with TRBJ1-2; TRBD1 matches at 10 bases. This CDR3 has 13 residues. Germline CDR1 is LNHDA and CDR2 is SQIVND (reference sequence). After removal of 6 bases from V and 4 bases from J, the junction contained 2 bases not matched to a gene. The CDR3 nucleotides read TGTGCCAGTAGGGGGACAGGGGCCTATGGCTACACCTTC. It translates to CASRGTGAYGYTF.

The chain has TRBV7-8 and TRBJ2-7; D is unclear. Looked up from germline, CDR1 is SGHVS and CDR2 is FQNEAQ. This CDR3 spans 14 amino acids. V lost 1 base and J 2 bases, leaving 9 bases between the germline ends. Here the CDR3 DNA reads TGTGCCAGCAGCTTAGGGCTAGGCCCCTACGAGCAGTACTTC. As protein: CASSLGLGPYEQYF.

This clone was counted a few times. The V gene is TRBV11-2, the J gene TRBJ2-7; no reliable D call. The CDR3 spans 13 residues. Germline CDR1 is SGHAT and CDR2 is FQNNGV. Trimming pared 1 base from V and 3 bases from J, leaving 7 bases between. Here the CDR3 reads CASSLGDGYEQYF. The CDR3 DNA sequence: TGTGCCAGCAGCTTAGGCGATGGCTACGAGCAGTACTTC.

To note about this clone: The same CDR3 is also encoded by other DNA sequences in this sample. The CDR3 DNA sequence: TGTGCCAGCAGCTTAACAGGCGGGAGCACAGATACGCAGTATTTT. It specifies CASSLTGGSTDTQYF. The chain joins TRBV7-3 to TRBJ2-3; possibly TRBD2 for D (5 bases). There are 15 residues in the CDR3. The V end lost 0 bases, the J end lost 0 bases, and 7 bases lay between the germline ends. Germline CDR1 SGHTA, CDR2 FQGTGA.

The gene calls are TRBV6-1 and TRBJ1-5; weak D call: TRBD1 (6 bases). The V gene lost 0 bases and the J gene lost 4 bases, with 10 bases spanning the gap. The CDR3 spans 15 residues. Germline V gives CDR1 MNHNS, CDR2 SASEGT. CDR3 region: CASSEAIQGNQPQHF. The CDR3, as DNA: TGTGCCAGCAGTGAAGCGATCCAGGGGAATCAGCCCCAGCATTTT.

V gene TRBV21-1 combines with J gene TRBJ1-1; the D call TRBD1 from the table was never checked on the DNA. TRBV21-1 is termed a pseudogene. The CDR3 runs to 17 residues. The CDR3 bases are TGTGCCAGCTCTGTCTACAGGGGGCCACTCTGGGGCACTGAAGCTTTCTTT. As protein: CASSVYRGPLWGTEAFF.

The J gene is TRBJ2-1, the V gene TRBV7-2, with TRBD2 matching over 7 bases. The CDR3 is 16 residues long. Germline V gene lookup returns CDR1 SGHTA and CDR2 FQGNSA. The V and J ends lost 5 bases and 3 bases, in that order; junction bases with no gene match: 10. CDR3 bases: TGTGCCAGCAGCCTGGTGGCTAGCGGATACTACAATGAGCAGTTCTTC. Amino acid sequence: CASSLVASGYYNEQFF.